One and the same sample provided the 2 T cell receptor beta chains below, sequenced in a study of B cell selection in AIRE deficiency. Conventional CD4 T cells were sorted as CD4+CD127+ cells. Only in-frame clones appear in the TCRdb table, and some are missing; sequencing was by immunoSEQ multiplex PCR. The data show 20,000 to 25,000 clones, roughly 97% seen once. Sample: conventional CD4+ T cells sorted from PBMCs. The receptors derive from a human donor with AIRE deficiency.

The chain couples TRBV30 to TRBJ1-6, with TRBD1 matching over 9 bases. In germline, CDR1 is GTSNPN, CDR2 SVGIG (reference sequence). This CDR3 spans 15 amino acids. V lost 0 bases and J lost 5; bases outside the gene matches: 2. CDR3 nucleotide sequence: TGTGCCTGGAGTGTACGGGACAGGGATAATTCACCCCTCCACTTT. Protein product: CAWSVRDRDNSPLHF.

The rearrangement links TRBV7-2 to TRBJ2-5, with D unresolved. CDR3 length: 16 residues. Germline V lookup: CDR1 SGHTA, CDR2 FQGNSA. Trimming shortened V by 0 bases and J by 1 base, and 12 bases separated the two germline ends. The CDR3 spells CASSLAGRRAQETQYF. The CDR3 DNA is TGTGCCAGCAGCTTAGCTGGGCGACGAGCCCAAGAGACCCAGTACTTC.